This entry lists 14 T cell receptor beta chains sequenced from one sample in a study of cytomegalovirus exposure and HLA in healthy donors. The PCR made use of 60 Vbeta and 13 Jbeta primers. The protocol was immunoSEQ multiplex PCR, while the TCRdb copy is restricted to in-frame clones and leaves out a portion. The sample includes 100,000 to 150,000 clones, over 70% seen only once; the top ten take 3.5% to 4.5%. Sequenced: PBMCs. Receptors originate from a man aged 35 to 55 in good health and CMV-seropositive.

This rearrangement joins TRBV28 to TRBJ2-7; perhaps TRBD2 as D (6 bases). V gave up 6 bases and J gave up 2 bases, with 14 bases separating them. This CDR3 region has 14 residues. CDR1 is MDHEN and CDR2 is SYDVKM in the germline V gene. This CDR3 reads CASRPTGSAYEQYF. The CDR3 DNA reads TGTGCCAGCAGACCTACCGGGAGCGCCTACGAGCAGTACTTC.

The gene calls are TRBV6-1 and TRBJ1-5; D possibly corresponds to TRBD1 (5 bases). V was cut by 8 bases and J by 4 bases, with 15 bases left in between. The germline V gene has CDR1 MNHNS and CDR2 SASEGT. This CDR3 spans 14 amino acids. CDR3 bases: TGTGCCAGCGAGCAGAGGGGAGGAAATCAGCCCCAGCATTTT. Protein sequence: CASEQRGGNQPQHF.

The chain recombines TRBV6-6 with TRBJ1-1; TRBD1 might be the D (6 bases). V shed 0 bases and J shed 5 bases, with 16 bases lying between them. The length of the CDR3 is 16 residues. In germline, CDR1 is MNHNY, CDR2 SVGAGI (reference sequence). The CDR3 DNA reads as TGTGCCAGCAGTTACTCCTCCAGAGGGGGAAGGACTGAAGCTTTCTTT. It specifies CASSYSSRGGRTEAFF.

The V and J genes are TRBV2 and TRBJ1-3; 8 nucleotides match TRBD1. The germline V gene has CDR1 SNHLY and CDR2 FYNNEI. Trimming cost V 8 bases and J 0 bases; bases outside gene matches: 6. The CDR3 consists of 15 residues. This CDR3 is CASRQGRNSGNTIYF. CDR3 in DNA: TGTGCCAGCCGACAGGGGAGGAACTCTGGAAACACCATATATTTT. The variable domain in full, completed from reference TRBV2 and TRBJ1-3, reads EPEVTQTPSHQVTQMGQEVILRCVPISNHLYFYWYRQILGQKVEFLVSFYNNEISEKSEIFDDQFSVERPDGSNFTLKIRSTKLEDSAMYFCASRQGRNSGNTIYFGEGSWLTVV.

A few counts support this clone. The chain carries TRBV11-3 and TRBJ2-1; maybe TRBD1 (6 bases). The germline V gene encodes CDR1 SGHNT and CDR2 YENEEA. The CDR3 length is 15 residues. V gave up 1 base and J gave up 2 bases, with 9 bases separating them. CDR3: CASSLAQGPYNEQFF. The CDR3 nucleotides are TGTGCCAGCAGCTTAGCACAGGGCCCCTACAATGAGCAGTTCTTC.

This clone occurred once. V and J are TRBV6-1 and TRBJ2-7; 10 nucleotides align to TRBD1. Per germline, CDR1 MNHNS and CDR2 SASEGT. With 5 bases clipped from V and 6 bases from J, the junction kept 7 bases outside the gene matches. There are 14 residues in the CDR3. DNA of the CDR3: TGTGCCAGCAGTACCGGGACAGGGGAGGCCGAGCAGTACTTC. It codes for CASSTGTGEAEQYF.

This chain connects TRBV5-4 to TRBJ2-5, with D perhaps TRBD2 (5 bases). The ends were cut back, 2 bases at V and 5 bases at J, with 10 bases in the middle. Germline V gene sequence: CDR1 SGHNT, CDR2 YYREEE (reference sequence). There are 13 residues in the CDR3. CDR3 in DNA: TGTGCCAGCAGCTTTCGGGGTTGGGAGACCCAGTACTTC. This translates into CASSFRGWETQYF.

This clone has just one count. V usage is TRBV4-1 and J usage is TRBJ2-3; D call uncertain. V was shortened by 0 bases and J by 3 bases, with 7 bases between the two germline ends. This CDR3 contains 14 residues. CDR1 and CDR2 from the germline V gene are MGHRA and YSYEKL. The CDR3 DNA is TGCGCCAGCAGCCAAGATTTGCGTACAGATACGCAGTATTTT. It specifies CASSQDLRTDTQYF.

A remark on this clone: One junction end disagrees with the germline gene, perhaps due to a read error. This chain links TRBV28 with TRBJ1-3; D is perhaps TRBD1 (6 bases). From germline, CDR1 is MDHEN and CDR2 SYDVKM. This CDR3 spans 12 amino acids. Here the CDR3 DNA reads TGTGCCGGCAGCCTAAGGGGGAACACCATATATTTT. Its translation: CAGSLRGNTIYF.

This clone was detected only a few times. Here the CDR3 DNA reads TGTGCCAGCAGTTACTCGTCCAGGGGGCATGGCTACACCTTC. Its protein product is CASSYSSRGHGYTF. The chain couples TRBV6-5 to TRBJ1-2; TRBD1 aligns across 8 bases. V dropped 0 bases and J dropped 6; count of bases not matched to a gene: 3. Per germline, CDR1 MNHEY and CDR2 SVGAGI. This CDR3 has 14 amino acids.

The chain combines TRBV7-2 with TRBJ2-1; D perhaps matches TRBD2 (5 bases). V was cut by 5 bases and J by 12 bases, with 14 bases left in between. The germline V gene encodes CDR1 SGHTA and CDR2 FQGNSA. This CDR3 is 12 amino acids long. In DNA, the CDR3 is TGTGCCAGCAGCCTGCCGGACTTCAGGCAGTTCTTC. Protein sequence: CASSLPDFRQFF. Supplemented by reference TRBV7-2 and TRBJ2-1, the full variable domain reads GAGVSQSPSNKVTEKGKDVELRCDPISGHTALYWYRQSLGQGLEFLIYFQGNSAPDKSGLPSDRFSAERTGGSVSTLTIQRTQQEDSAVYLCASSLPDFRQFFGPGTRLTVL.

This clone was picked up one time. The V and J genes are TRBV7-6 and TRBJ2-3, with D maybe TRBD1 (5 bases). Trimming took off 1 base at V and 2 bases at J, with 10 bases between the two ends. Germline V gene data show CDR1 as SGHVS and CDR2 as FNYEAQ. The length of the CDR3 is 15 residues. The CDR3 loop is CASSLDWTSTDTQYF. For the CDR3, the DNA is TGTGCCAGCAGCTTAGATTGGACATCCACAGATACGCAGTATTTT.

The chain links TRBV11-1 to TRBJ2-5, with a possible D match to TRBD1 (6 bases). Matching the DNA end better, TRBJ2-7 makes the J call doubtful. Germline-derived CDR1 and CDR2 are SGHAT and FQDESV (reference sequence). The CDR3 contains 14 residues. In DNA, the CDR3 is TGTGCCAGCAGCCCCTCAACAGGGCCCCACGAGCAGTACTTC. This gives the protein CASSPSTGPHEQYF.

The chain recombines TRBV7-9 with TRBJ2-1; TRBD2 matches 9 bases. The CDR3 extends over 16 amino acids. Germline CDR1 and CDR2: SEHNR and FQNEAQ (reference sequence). V shed 6 bases, J shed 0 bases, and the junction held 6 bases outside the gene matches. The CDR3 DNA is TGTGCCAGCAGTTACAGCGGGAGGAGCTCCTACAATGAGCAGTTCTTC. Protein product: CASSYSGRSSYNEQFF. Supplemented by reference TRBV7-9 and TRBJ2-1, the full variable domain reads DTGVSQNPRHKITKRGQNVTFRCDPISEHNRLYWYRQTLGQGPEFLTYFQNEAQLEKSRLLSDRFSAERPKGSFSTLEIQRTEQGDSAMYLCASSYSGRSSYNEQFFGPGTRLTVL.